These 9 T cell receptor beta chains came from one sample sequenced in a study of shared clonotypes between healthy human individuals. TCRdb's copy holds only in-frame clones and misses some; the assay was immunoSEQ multiplex PCR. The table has hundreds of thousands of clones, under 95% seen once. Naive CD8 populations comprised CD45RO-negative cells positively selected for CCR7, excluding terminally differentiated effector memory CD45RA+ cells. Sequencing was done on a sample of naive CD8+ T cells sorted from blood. The receptor set was obtained from a man aged 25 to 40 in good health.

The chain employs TRBV28 and TRBJ2-7, with TRBD1 matching over 8 bases. The ends lost 3 bases at V and 4 bases at J; junction bases unmatched: 8. The V gene's germline CDR1 is MDHEN and CDR2 SYDVKM. The CDR3 is 15 amino acids. The CDR3 is CASSFLLQGAYEQYF. The CDR3 bases are TGTGCCAGCAGTTTCCTCCTTCAGGGGGCTTACGAGCAGTACTTC. Full variable domain (rest looked up from reference TRBV28 and TRBJ2-7): DVKVTQSSRYLVKRTGEKVFLECVQDMDHENMFWYRQDPGLGLRLIYFSYDVKMKEKGDIPEGYSVSREKKERFSLILESASTNQTSMYLCASSFLLQGAYEQYFGPGTRLTVT.

The V call is TRBV5-1, the J call TRBJ1-5; perhaps TRBD1 as D (5 bases). The CDR3 consists of 15 residues. V shed 4 bases and J shed 4 bases, with 15 bases lying between them. CDR1 and CDR2 from the germline V gene are SGHRS and YFSETQ. This CDR3 reads CASSEGTAGNQPQHF. DNA of the CDR3: TGCGCCAGCAGCGAAGGGACGGCCGGAAATCAGCCCCAGCATTTT.

This clone was seen a single time. The genes are TRBV18 and TRBJ2-3; perhaps TRBD1 as D (9 bases). This CDR3 spans 20 amino acids. Trimming cost V 2 bases and J 2 bases, with 26 bases left between them. From germline, CDR1 is KGHSH and CDR2 LQKENI. The CDR3 loop is CASSPRDRALTAGATDTQYF. The CDR3 nucleotides are TGTGCCAGCTCACCAAGGGACAGGGCTTTAACAGCGGGGGCCACAGATACGCAGTATTTT.

The rearrangement links TRBV19 to TRBJ2-7; 8 nucleotides line up with TRBD1. Germline lookup yields CDR1 LNHDA and CDR2 SQIVND (reference sequence). J lost 1 base, V lost 5 bases, and 13 bases had no gene match. This CDR3 is built from 17 residues. CDR3 nucleotides: TGTGCCAGTAGTCCCAACTCTTGGACAGGGAAATCCTACGAGCAGTACTTC. Amino acid sequence: CASSPNSWTGKSYEQYF.

The J gene is TRBJ1-5, the V gene TRBV6-6; TRBD1 aligns across 9 bases. Trimming removed 7 bases from V and 7 bases from J; junction bases left unmatched: 11. Germline V gives CDR1 MNHNY, CDR2 SVGAGI (reference sequence). The CDR3 is 15 residues long. As DNA, the CDR3 is TGTGCCAGCACCTACTCGGGGACAGGGAAACAGCCCCAGCATTTT. The encoded protein is CASTYSGTGKQPQHF.

The rearrangement links TRBV13 to TRBJ2-3, with 16 positions matching TRBD2. V shed 5 bases and J 7 bases; nucleotides not matched to a gene: 6. This CDR3 spans 16 amino acids. The germline V gene encodes CDR1 PRHDT and CDR2 FYEKMQ (reference sequence). The CDR3 region has the DNA TGTGCCAGCAGCGGGACTAGCGGGAGGGCAGTAAATACGCAGTATTTT. Its translation: CASSGTSGRAVNTQYF.

J is TRBJ1-1 and V is TRBV6-5; a weak D match, TRBD1 (6 bases). Germline V gene data show CDR1 as MNHEY and CDR2 as SVGAGI. Trimming took off 2 bases at V and 3 bases at J, with 13 bases between the two ends. CDR3 length equals 15 residues. The CDR3 protein is CASSYAQGWDTEAFF. CDR3 bases: TGTGCCAGCAGTTACGCCCAGGGGTGGGACACTGAAGCTTTCTTT.

The gene calls are TRBV5-4 and TRBJ2-1; D perhaps matches TRBD2 (5 bases). The CDR3 has 17 amino acids. V dropped 0 bases and J dropped 3 bases, with 16 bases sitting between them. From germline, CDR1 is SGHNT and CDR2 YYREEE (reference sequence). The CDR3 DNA follows: TGTGCCAGCAGCTTGGAGGGTCGAGGGTCCCTCTACAATGAGCAGTTCTTC. Its protein product is CASSLEGRGSLYNEQFF. The full variable domain, with the rest looked up from reference TRBV5-4 and TRBJ2-1, is ETGVTQSPTHLIKTRGQQVTLRCSSQSGHNTVSWYQQALGQGPQFIFQYYREEENGRGNFPPRFSGLQFPNYSSELNVNALELDDSALYLCASSLEGRGSLYNEQFFGPGTRLTVL.

The gene calls are TRBV7-6 and TRBJ1-5; D is unresolved. The germline CDR1 and CDR2 sequences are SGHVS and FNYEAQ. CDR3 size: 15 residues. Trimming pared 2 bases from V and 2 bases from J, leaving 10 bases between. The DNA of the CDR3 is TGTGCCAGCAGCTTAAGTGGTGAGGGCAATCAGCCCCAGCATTTT. This translates into CASSLSGEGNQPQHF.